Presented here are 25 T cell receptor beta chains from one specimen sequenced in a study of blood T cell repertoires in COVID-19. Here immunoSEQ multiplex PCR was the method, and the copy in TCRdb shows in-frame clones only, minus some. The sample carries 180,000 or so clones, around 86% recorded once. Sequenced input: peripheral blood. The receptors were sampled from a man in his 70s with acute or convalescent COVID-19.

The J gene is TRBJ2-5, the V gene TRBV7-9; 8 nucleotides agree with TRBD1. The J segment lost 4 bases and the V segment lost 1 base, leaving 8 bases of the junction unmatched. The length of the CDR3 is 16 residues. CDR1 SEHNR and CDR2 FQNEAQ come from the germline V gene (reference sequence). The CDR3 loop reads CASSLGAGGLIETQYF. The CDR3 DNA follows: TGTGCCAGCAGCTTAGGGGCAGGGGGCCTAATAGAGACCCAGTACTTC.

Of note for this clone: This specimen includes other DNA sequences encoding the same CDR3. The chain is built from TRBV5-1 and TRBJ1-3, with 9 bases fitting TRBD1. This CDR3 comprises 16 residues. Germline V gene sequence: CDR1 SGHRS, CDR2 YFSETQ. V gave up 1 base and J gave up 2 bases; unmatched junction bases: 4. CDR3 amino acids: CASSLSGTGTGNTIYF. CDR3 coding DNA: TGCGCCAGCAGCTTGTCCGGGACAGGGACTGGAAACACCATATATTTT.

This clone was counted a few times. This rearrangement joins TRBV5-1 to TRBJ1-3; 8 nucleotides align to TRBD1. There are 15 residues in the CDR3. Germline V lookup: CDR1 SGHRS, CDR2 YFSETQ. V lost 4 bases, J lost 2 bases, and 5 bases stayed unmatched. In DNA, the CDR3 is TGCGCCAGCAGCCCAGGGGGCATCACTGGAAACACCATATATTTT. This encodes CASSPGGITGNTIYF.

The chain couples TRBV19 to TRBJ2-1, with D possibly TRBD2 on 6 matching bases. The CDR3 sequence is 16 residues long. V was trimmed by 5 bases and J by 0 bases, leaving 14 bases between them. Germline V gene lookup returns CDR1 LNHDA and CDR2 SQIVND (reference sequence). Here the CDR3 DNA reads TGTGCCAGTAGTGCCAAGCGGGCGGCCTCCTACAATGAGCAGTTCTTC. Translating gives CASSAKRAASYNEQFF.

The chain has TRBV18 and TRBJ1-5; tentatively, D is TRBD1 (6 bases). Germline CDR1 KGHSH, CDR2 LQKENI. The length of the CDR3 is 16 residues. Trimming left V 1 base short and J 5 bases short, with 15 bases between. The CDR3 here is CASSPLRDTTYQPQHF. The CDR3 nucleotides read TGTGCCAGCTCACCACTTCGGGACACAACTTATCAGCCCCAGCATTTT.

The V gene is TRBV12-5, the J gene TRBJ1-3, with D possibly matching TRBD1 (5 bases). CDR3 length: 13 residues. V lost 4 bases to trimming and J lost 8 bases, with 12 bases between them. Per the germline V gene, CDR1 is LGHNT and CDR2 is FRNRAP. The DNA of the CDR3 is TGTGCTAGTGGTTCCGCGGGGGTGGACACCATATATTTT. Translated, it gives CASGSAGVDTIYF.

This chain links TRBV5-4 with TRBJ1-5; 8 positions agree with TRBD1. Germline V lookup: CDR1 SGHNT, CDR2 YYREEE (reference sequence). V was clipped by 5 bases and J by 5 bases; unmatched bases: 9. The CDR3 length is 15 residues. This CDR3 is CASSRAGGGDQPQHF. DNA for the CDR3: TGTGCCAGCAGTCGGGCAGGGGGCGGGGATCAGCCCCAGCATTTT.

The chain employs TRBV28 and TRBJ2-2, with D uncertain. Between the trimmed V and J ends, which lost 6 bases and 12 bases, there was a span of 14 bases. Germline loops: CDR1 MDHEN, CDR2 SYDVKM. CDR3 length: 12 amino acids. CDR3 residues: CASSPMAQKLFF. CDR3 DNA: TGTGCCAGCAGCCCGATGGCCCAAAAGCTGTTTTTT.

CDR3 sequence (DNA): TGTGCCAGCAGCTTCGGTGGGGGGTTCTACGAGCAGTACTTC. Protein: CASSFGGGFYEQYF. The chain joins TRBV7-2 to TRBJ2-7, with D possibly being TRBD2 (6 bases). The V gene lost 3 bases and the J gene lost 3 bases, with 12 bases spanning the gap. Germline CDR1 SGHTA, CDR2 FQGNSA. CDR3 size: 14 residues.

This chain connects TRBV6-5 to TRBJ1-1, with 9 bases that match TRBD1. The CDR3 sequence is 15 residues long. Germline lookup yields CDR1 MNHEY and CDR2 SVGAGI. After removal of 0 bases from V and 3 bases from J, the junction contained 2 bases not matched to a gene. In DNA form, the CDR3 reads TGTGCCAGCAGTTACTCACAGGGGGCAGACACTGAAGCTTTCTTT. Translation: CASSYSQGADTEAFF.

The J gene is TRBJ2-7, the V gene TRBV10-1; 14 nucleotides line up with TRBD2. The CDR3 sequence is 13 residues long. V dropped 3 bases and J dropped 9; count of bases not matched to a gene: 1. The germline gives CDR1 WNHNN, CDR2 SYGVQD (reference sequence). The CDR3 bases are TGCGCCAGCAGTGACGGGACTAGCGGGAGGCAGTACTTC. Translation: CASSDGTSGRQYF.

The rearrangement links TRBV7-9 to TRBJ2-1; 10 nucleotides agree with TRBD2. CDR1 is SEHNR, CDR2 FQNEAQ, per germline (reference sequence). The CDR3 is 17 residues long. V trimming: 5 bases; J trimming: 1 base; junction bases outside the gene matches: 8. For the CDR3, the DNA is TGTGCCAGCAGCCAAGCAGGACTAGCGGTTTCCTACAATGAGCAGTTCTTC. Protein product: CASSQAGLAVSYNEQFF.

This clone was detected once. The chain carries TRBV24-1 and TRBJ2-1, with 9 bases lining up with TRBD1. The germline V gene has CDR1 KGHDR and CDR2 SFDVKD. Trimming removed 0 bases from V and 7 bases from J; junction bases left unmatched: 0. CDR3 length: 14 residues. The CDR3 spells CATSDLDRGNEQFF. The CDR3 region has the DNA TGTGCCACCAGTGATTTGGACAGGGGGAATGAGCAGTTCTTC.

The J gene is TRBJ2-7, the V gene TRBV30, with TRBD2 identical over 13 bases. This CDR3 is 15 amino acids long. The V gene end was trimmed by 4 bases and the J gene end by 3 bases; junction bases not matched to a gene: 6. Looked up from germline, CDR1 is GTSNPN and CDR2 is SVGIG (reference sequence). The CDR3 protein is CAWTLGLAGVYEQYF. CDR3 DNA: TGTGCCTGGACCCTCGGACTAGCGGGGGTCTACGAGCAGTACTTC.

The chain joins TRBV9 to TRBJ1-4, with D perhaps TRBD1 (6 bases). This CDR3 has 14 residues. Between the trimmed V and J ends, which lost 0 bases and 5 bases, there was a span of 8 bases. In germline, CDR1 is SGDLS, CDR2 YYNGEE. The CDR3 here is CASSVGGGNEKLFF. DNA of the CDR3: TGTGCCAGCAGCGTAGGAGGGGGAAATGAAAAACTGTTTTTT. The complete variable domain, with remaining parts taken from reference TRBV9 and TRBJ1-4, reads DSGVTQTPKHLITATGQRVTLRCSPRSGDLSVYWYQQSLDQGLQFLIQYYNGEERAKGNILERFSAQQFPDLHSELNLSSLELGDSALYFCASSVGGGNEKLFFGSGTQLSVL.

The chain couples TRBV9 to TRBJ1-2; TRBD1 is a possible D gene (5 bases). CDR1 is SGDLS, CDR2 YYNGEE, per germline. The CDR3 spans 13 residues. The V end lost 3 bases, the J end lost 4 bases, and 10 bases lay between the germline ends. This chain's CDR3 is CASSETGVYGYTF. The CDR3 DNA sequence: TGTGCCAGCAGCGAGACGGGGGTCTATGGCTACACCTTC.

This clone was observed a handful of times. V gene TRBV20-1 combines with J gene TRBJ1-5, with a tentative D call TRBD1 (6 bases). CDR3 length: 15 residues. Looked up from germline, CDR1 is DFQATT and CDR2 is SNEGSKA (reference sequence). Trimming removed 3 bases from V and 0 bases from J, with 12 bases in between. The CDR3 sequence: CSASDDRYSNQPQHF. As DNA, the CDR3 is TGCAGTGCTAGTGATGACAGGTATAGCAATCAGCCCCAGCATTTT.

This sequence joins TRBV7-2 and TRBJ2-7; D not certain. This CDR3 spans 14 amino acids. Per germline, CDR1 SGHTA and CDR2 FQGNSA. The V and J ends lost 3 bases and 0 bases respectively, with 9 bases between them. CDR3 DNA: TGTGCCAGCAGCTTTAGACCGGGCTCCTACGAGCAGTACTTC. Translated: CASSFRPGSYEQYF.

The rearrangement links TRBV7-2 to TRBJ2-7; possible D gene TRBD2, 7 bases. This CDR3 region has 14 residues. CDR1 SGHTA and CDR2 FQGNSA come from the germline V gene. V was trimmed by 10 bases and J by 3 bases, leaving 19 bases between them. CDR3 sequence reads: CATMGGGPFYEQYF. In DNA form, the CDR3 reads TGTGCCACGATGGGGGGGGGCCCATTCTACGAGCAGTACTTC.

The rearrangement links TRBV9 to TRBJ1-3; a weak D match, TRBD1 (6 bases). Germline assignment: CDR1 SGDLS and CDR2 YYNGEE. The CDR3 extends over 16 amino acids. The V end was cut by 0 bases, the J end by 3 bases, with 13 bases between. Written as DNA, the CDR3 is TGTGCCAGCAGCGTAGACGGGGGGCAGGGTGGAAACACCATATATTTT. Translating it yields CASSVDGGQGGNTIYF.

The chain is built from TRBV7-9 and TRBJ2-2, with TRBD2 matching over 9 bases. Per the germline V gene, CDR1 is SEHNR and CDR2 is FQNEAQ (reference sequence). With V trimmed by 6 bases and J by 7 bases, 12 bases remained unmatched. The CDR3 contains 16 residues. The CDR3 reads CASRVPSGRRGGELFF. CDR3 bases: TGTGCCAGCAGGGTCCCAAGCGGGAGGCGTGGCGGGGAGCTGTTTTTT.

J is TRBJ1-1 and V is TRBV12-5; D is perhaps TRBD1 (6 bases). This CDR3 region has 13 residues. Germline assignment: CDR1 LGHNT and CDR2 FRNRAP. V gave up 6 bases and J gave up 7 bases, with 15 bases separating them. The CDR3 coding sequence is TGTGCTAGTGGAGATGGACAGTATGGTGAAGCTTTCTTT. Its protein product is CASGDGQYGEAFF.

The V gene is TRBV7-9, the J gene TRBJ1-2, with TRBD1 as a possible D gene (6 bases). Trimming removed 3 bases from V and 6 bases from J, with 8 bases in between. The germline CDR1 and CDR2 sequences are SEHNR and FQNEAQ (reference sequence). This CDR3 has 12 residues. The CDR3 region has the DNA TGTGCCAGCAGCTTGACAGGCCATGGCTACACCTTC. It is translated as CASSLTGHGYTF.

This clone was seen just once. Here the CDR3 DNA reads TGCGCCAGCAGCTTGGGAGGGGGCCCAGATACGCAGTATTTT. It codes for CASSLGGGPDTQYF. The V and J genes are TRBV5-1 and TRBJ2-3; 7 nucleotides line up with TRBD1. The CDR3 covers 14 residues. Germline values: CDR1 SGHRS, CDR2 YFSETQ. Trimming at V came to 0 bases and at J to 4 bases, leaving 2 bases not matched to a gene.

The chain combines TRBV12-5 with TRBJ2-7, with 9 bases aligning to TRBD1. CDR3 size: 15 residues. Losses at the gene ends were 7 bases for V and 1 base for J; bases not matched to a gene: 8. Germline assignment: CDR1 LGHNT and CDR2 FRNRAP. CDR3 protein: CASANLQGASYEQYF. CDR3 in DNA: TGTGCTAGTGCCAATCTACAGGGGGCGTCCTACGAGCAGTACTTC.